The clone carrying this T cell receptor (beta chain) was found a few times. The antigen is unknown. This specimen comes from a study of response to subunit inactivated influenza vaccine. Study conclusions and caveats: The authors suggested that every seasonal influenza vaccination recruits few new T cells.

Each CDR3 protein is one row after TCRdb ran MiXCR on the RT-PCR reads. The table lists 500,000 to 600,000 distinct CDR3 sequences, about 10% of them singletons, with roughly 10% in the top ten. This receptor was identified in a man in his fifties or sixties who received an inactivated influenza vaccine. Here the sequenced sample was PBMCs from blood, taken on the day of vaccination.

CDR3 protein: CASSTFGERGRYEQYF. The CDR3, as DNA: TGTGCCAGCAGCACATTCGGGGAGAGGGGGCGCTACGAGCAGTACTTC. The V and J genes are TRBV28 and TRBJ2-7; 7 nucleotides agree with TRBD1. The V gene end was trimmed by 6 bases and the J gene end by 3 bases; junction bases not matched to a gene: 14. The CDR3 is 16 amino acids. Germline CDR1 is MDHEN and CDR2 is SYDVKM.